The 15 T cell receptor beta chains listed next were all sequenced from one sample in a study of blood T cell repertoires in COVID-19. Produced via immunoSEQ multiplex PCR; TCRdb's table is partial and in-frame only. The data contain 100,000 to 150,000 clones, roughly 87% of them singletons. The sequenced sample was peripheral blood. The receptors originated from an elderly woman with acute or convalescent COVID-19.

This chain links TRBV4-2 with TRBJ2-5; 15 nucleotides line up with TRBD2. Trimming took 4 bases from V and 2 from J; bases not matched to a gene: 2. The CDR3 extends over 16 amino acids. CDR1 LGHNA and CDR2 YNFKEQ come from the germline V gene. The chain's CDR3 is CASSLGTSGGQETQYF. DNA of the CDR3: TGTGCCAGCAGCCTCGGGACTAGCGGGGGGCAAGAGACCCAGTACTTC.

DNA for the CDR3: TGTGCCAGCAGTGGCTATGTGGACACTCTCTCTGGAAACACCATATATTTT. Protein sequence: CASSGYVDTLSGNTIYF. The chain recombines TRBV2 with TRBJ1-3; D possibly corresponds to TRBD1 (5 bases). CDR3 length equals 17 residues. Germline CDR1 is SNHLY and CDR2 is FYNNEI. V was cut by 4 bases and J by 0 bases, with 16 bases left in between.

The rearrangement uses TRBV28 and TRBJ1-2, with TRBD1 matching 7 bases. Germline assignment: CDR1 MDHEN and CDR2 SYDVKM. The CDR3 covers 13 residues. V lost 3 bases, J lost 5 bases, and 3 bases stayed unmatched. The CDR3 sequence is CASSFPDRYGYTF. In DNA, the CDR3 is TGTGCCAGCAGTTTTCCGGACAGGTATGGCTACACCTTC.

This clone was counted between two and nine times. The V gene is TRBV5-5, the J gene TRBJ1-2, with 7 bases fitting TRBD1. CDR1 is SGHKS, CDR2 YYEKEE, per germline (reference sequence). The V and J ends lost 4 bases and 5 bases, in that order; junction bases with no gene match: 8. The CDR3 extends over 14 amino acids. CDR3 bases: TGTGCCAGCAGCGACCACGGGACAGCTTATGGCTACACCTTC. It is translated as CASSDHGTAYGYTF. Variable domain in full (rest from reference TRBV5-5 and TRBJ1-2): DAGVTQSPTHLIKTRGQQVTLRCSPISGHKSVSWYQQVLGQGPQFIFQYYEKEERGRGNFPDRFSARQFPNYSSELNVNALLLGDSALYLCASSDHGTAYGYTFGSGTRLTVV.

The rearrangement joins TRBV6-5 to TRBJ2-3, with unresolved D. From germline, CDR1 is MNHEY and CDR2 SVGAGI. The CDR3 sequence is 14 residues long. Trimming stripped 7 bases from V and 2 bases from J, with 13 bases between. CDR3 sequence reads: CASKEARNTDTQYF. The CDR3 DNA reads as TGTGCCAGCAAAGAGGCGAGGAACACAGATACGCAGTATTTT.

This clone was recorded only once. V and J are TRBV10-3 and TRBJ1-1, with D maybe TRBD1 (6 bases). The CDR3 runs to 13 residues. V lost 6 bases, J lost 2 bases, and 10 bases lay in between. Germline assignment: CDR1 ENHRY and CDR2 SYGVKD. In DNA, the CDR3 is TGTGCCATCAGCGGGACACCAAACACTGAAGCTTTCTTT. Its translation: CAISGTPNTEAFF.

The chain combines TRBV27 with TRBJ2-5; possibly TRBD1 for D (5 bases). Between the trimmed V and J ends, which lost 5 bases and 7 bases, there was a span of 26 bases. The CDR3 runs 17 residues. CDR1 and CDR2 from the germline V gene are MNHEY and SMNVEV (reference sequence). CDR3 amino acids: CASSKLYRDGAPGTQYF. The CDR3 nucleotides read TGTGCCAGCAGTAAACTTTATAGGGATGGGGCGCCGGGGACCCAGTACTTC.

This clone was detected once. The rearrangement joins TRBV12-3 or TRBV12-4 to TRBJ1-2; the D gene is possibly TRBD1 (6 bases). The CDR3 covers 12 residues. Trimming removed 1 base at V and 10 bases at J, with 10 bases between. Here the CDR3 reads CASSLGDTHYTF. The CDR3 nucleotides are TGTGCCAGCAGTTTAGGGGACACCCACTACACCTTC.

The chain links TRBV5-1 to TRBJ1-2; D ambiguous. Trimming stripped 1 base from V and 8 bases from J, with 15 bases between. The CDR3 consists of 14 residues. Looked up from germline, CDR1 is SGHRS and CDR2 is YFSETQ. The DNA of the CDR3 is TGCGCCAGCAGCTTGTCGGGCGAGGGTTCCGGCTACACCTTC. It codes for CASSLSGEGSGYTF.

The chain carries TRBV19 and TRBJ1-5; the match to TRBD1 covers 7 bases. The CDR3 runs to 16 residues. Germline CDR1 is LNHDA and CDR2 is SQIVND (reference sequence). V lost 0 bases, J lost 3 bases, and 5 bases stayed unmatched. The CDR3 DNA follows: TGTGCCAGTAGTATAGATCCAGGGACAGACAATCAGCCCCAGCATTTT. This codes for CASSIDPGTDNQPQHF.

The chain links TRBV5-1 to TRBJ2-3, with D unclear. CDR1 and CDR2 (germline): SGHRS, YFSETQ. V dropped 2 bases and J dropped 2 bases, with 12 bases sitting between them. This CDR3 has 15 residues. CDR3 DNA sequence: TGCGCCAGCAGCTTCACGGTGCCTAACACAGATACGCAGTATTTT. Amino acid sequence: CASSFTVPNTDTQYF. Filled out from reference TRBV5-1 and TRBJ2-3, the complete variable domain reads KAGVTQTPRYLIKTRGQQVTLSCSPISGHRSVSWYQQTPGQGLQFLFEYFSETQRNKGNFPGRFSGRQFSNSRSEMNVSTLELGDSALYLCASSFTVPNTDTQYFGPGTRLTVL.

This sequence joins TRBV6-5 and TRBJ1-4, with TRBD1 matching 7 bases. The length of the CDR3 is 15 residues. Germline V lookup: CDR1 MNHEY, CDR2 SVGAGI. Germline trimming cut 2 bases from V and 6 bases from J; bases unmatched to any gene: 6. The DNA of the CDR3 is TGTGCCAGCAGTTACGCTGACAGGGTCGATGAAAAACTGTTTTTT. Amino acids: CASSYADRVDEKLFF.

The chain has TRBV11-2 and TRBJ1-1, with 8 bases fitting TRBD1. Germline-derived CDR1 and CDR2 are SGHAT and FQNNGV. The CDR3 contains 17 residues. V trimming: 5 bases; J trimming: 0 bases; junction bases outside the gene matches: 11. CDR3 nucleotide sequence: TGTGCCAGCAGCCGCGCCGGGACAGGAATGATGAACACTGAAGCTTTCTTT. Translation gives CASSRAGTGMMNTEAFF.

This chain joins TRBV28 and TRBJ1-3, with D hard to call. The CDR3 consists of 14 residues. V gave up 8 bases and J gave up 0 bases, with 11 bases separating them. The germline gives CDR1 MDHEN, CDR2 SYDVKM. CDR3 region: CASRGAGSGNTIYF. The CDR3 DNA follows: TGTGCCAGCCGCGGAGCCGGCTCTGGAAACACCATATATTTT.

There are a few counts of this clone. The chain carries TRBV29-1 and TRBJ1-2; TRBD1 matches 7 bases. V lost 4 bases and J lost 4; bases outside the gene matches: 3. Germline V gives CDR1 SQVTM, CDR2 ANQGSEA. This CDR3 is built from 12 residues. The chain's CDR3 is CSVADRPYGYTF. The CDR3 coding sequence is TGCAGCGTTGCGGACAGGCCCTATGGCTACACCTTC.